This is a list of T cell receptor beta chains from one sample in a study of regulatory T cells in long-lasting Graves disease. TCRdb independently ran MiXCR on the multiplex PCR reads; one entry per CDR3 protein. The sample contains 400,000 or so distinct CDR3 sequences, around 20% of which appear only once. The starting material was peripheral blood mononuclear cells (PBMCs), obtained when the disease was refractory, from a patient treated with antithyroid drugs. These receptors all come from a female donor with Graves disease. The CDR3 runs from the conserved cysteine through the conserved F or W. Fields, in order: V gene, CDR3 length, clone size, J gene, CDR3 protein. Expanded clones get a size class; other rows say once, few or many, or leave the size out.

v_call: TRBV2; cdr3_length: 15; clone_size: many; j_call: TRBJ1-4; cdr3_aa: CASSSDGTTNEKLFF
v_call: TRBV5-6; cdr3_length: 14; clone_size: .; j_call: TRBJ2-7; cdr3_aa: CASSWGRTDYEQYF
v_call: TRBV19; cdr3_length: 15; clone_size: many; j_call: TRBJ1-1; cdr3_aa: CASSAGAQMNTEAFF
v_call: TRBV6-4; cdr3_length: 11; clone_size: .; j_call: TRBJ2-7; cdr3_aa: CASSYGYEQHF
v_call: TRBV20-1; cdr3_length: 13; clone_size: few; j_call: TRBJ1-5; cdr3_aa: CSATGRGNQPQHF
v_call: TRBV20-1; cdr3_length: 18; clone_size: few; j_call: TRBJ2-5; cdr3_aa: CSARLVGLAESPRETQYF
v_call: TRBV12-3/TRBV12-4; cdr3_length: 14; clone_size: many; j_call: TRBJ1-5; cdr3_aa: CASSSGTVNQPQHF
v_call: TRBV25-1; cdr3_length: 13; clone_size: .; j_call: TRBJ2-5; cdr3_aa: CASSEWGMETQYF
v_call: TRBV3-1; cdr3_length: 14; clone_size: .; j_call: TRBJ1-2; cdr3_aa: CASSQVRAISGYTF
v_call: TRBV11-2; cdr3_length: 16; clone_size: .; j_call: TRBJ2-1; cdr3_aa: CASSQHRVLNFNEQFF
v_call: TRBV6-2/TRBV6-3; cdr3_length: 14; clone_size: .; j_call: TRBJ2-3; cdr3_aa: CASSAATTTDTQYF
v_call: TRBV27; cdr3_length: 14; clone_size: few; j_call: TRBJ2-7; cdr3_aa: CASSLALSSYEQYF
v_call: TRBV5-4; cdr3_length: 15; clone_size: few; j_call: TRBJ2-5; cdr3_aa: CASSLLASPQETQYF
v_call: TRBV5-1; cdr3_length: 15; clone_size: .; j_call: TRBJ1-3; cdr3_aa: CASSLVGGEGNTIYF
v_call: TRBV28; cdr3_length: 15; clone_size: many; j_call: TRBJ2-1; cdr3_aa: CASSLDASSYNEQFF